This T cell receptor (beta chain) is from a study of cytomegalovirus exposure and HLA in healthy donors (dated by TCRdb to 2017 to 2019). Study-level background: According to an earlier analysis of a few hundred of the donors, about 180 million T cells yielded over 100 million unique TCR beta sequences and about 280 Gb of sequence data. An early release that covered more than 550 HLA-typed donors contained approximately 300 gigabases of sequencing data and about 84 million unique TCR sequences. Of the 350 to 450 genotyped donors, roughly 80% were placed in the genetic ancestry cluster associated with self-reported Caucasian donors. To predict cytomegalovirus infection status, the study brought together high-throughput TCR immunosequencing, statistical association of individual TCRs with disease status, and machine learning. Alongside the repertoire data, information on donor age, sex, ethnicity and CMV serostatus was compiled. Besides the first cohort of 500 to 700 subjects, a separate validation cohort made up of over 95 different subjects was used. A later genetic analysis took genome-wide SNP genotypes for about 55% of the 666 donors and used that subset as a discovery cohort. A handful of DR-DQ haplotypes were treated as single units for association and clustering because of strong linkage in the cohort. The later analysis used no new phenotypic data to find candidate immune exposures, relying instead on TCR beta sequences and their occurrence across donors. The T cell repertoires of some 700 subjects were profiled by immunosequencing and related to cytomegalovirus serostatus. To decide whether each TCR beta V gene segment behaved as functional or pseudogenic, an earlier analysis of some 600 of the donors relied on high-throughput TCR beta sequencing. On average, about 240,000 unique TCR beta nucleotide sequences were sequenced per donor among several hundred genotyped donors of the cohort, with roughly a sixth of those sequences being non-productive. In a later analysis, previously published TCR beta repertoires from some 640 donors were re-analyzed and high-resolution HLA genotyping was added so that TCR occurrence patterns could be studied. All discovery cohort repertoires had been generated on a single sequencing platform. The number of donors typed differed by locus, with about 629-630 for A, B, C, DRB1 and DQB1, roughly 550 for DQA1, about 610 for DPA1, and about 450 for DPB1. The study aimed to test whether cataloging public T cell receptors could reveal signatures of past pathogen exposure. Class I and class II HLA loci were covered by the typing at four-digit resolution.

The germline V gene (reference sequence) provides CDR1 SGHNT and CDR2 YYREEE. V is cut by 3 bases and J by 8 bases, and the space between the germline ends is 18 bases. CDR3 length: 15 amino acids, cysteine to phenylalanine. The entry retains the CDR3 DNA only, 45 bases that are in frame from base 1. The cohort was made up of several hundred healthy bone marrow donors. All cohort members were sampled while nominally healthy, although unrecorded immune exposures were likely present. The donor tested CMV seronegative and was one of the 352 seronegative cohort members. Each donor provided a peripheral blood sample, and peripheral blood mononuclear cells were used for TCR beta sequencing. Genomic DNA was extracted from the blood cell samples with the Qiagen DNeasy Blood Extraction Kit. About this clone: No cognate antigen has been identified for it. Base qualities are not provided; no much larger clone lies one nucleotide away.

Library method: the immunoSEQ multiplex PCR assay. A mixture of 60 forward primers for TCR Vbeta segments and 13 reverse primers for TCR Jbeta segments was used in the multiplex PCR. Amplification of the CDR3 region of rearranged TCR beta genes was performed with a multiplex PCR assay on genomic DNA. On the Illumina HiSeq System, the amplified TCR beta libraries were sequenced as 87-base-pair reads. In the paper's pipeline: A later analysis tallied 80 million to 95 million unique TCR beta chains across the 666 repertoires, and some 10 million of those chains were shared by two or more donors. A nearest-neighbor algorithm error-corrected the raw reads and collapsed the reads into unique sequences, merging closely related sequences to remove PCR and sequencing errors. Alignment of CDR3 sequences to IMGT reference sequences was used to assign V, D and J gene segments. For a sequence to be retained, a match of at least six nucleotides was required to both a V gene segment and a J gene segment. A rearrangement was called productive if the CDR3 had no stop codons and remained in frame with V and J, and every other rearrangement was called non-productive. Following IMGT convention, CDR3 was defined as the stretch from the second conserved V-encoded cysteine to the conserved J-encoded phenylalanine. In an earlier analysis of more than 550 of the donors, sequences lacking an unambiguous match to a single V gene segment were excluded. An earlier analysis of a few hundred of the donors classified V segments as functional when productive rearrangements were above 56.7% and as segregating when the standard deviation between donors was above 5%. To diagnose cytomegalovirus status from the catalog of TCR beta chain sequences, a statistical classification framework was built. In a later analysis, V and J genes were assigned by comparing TCR nucleotide sequences against IMGT/GENE-DB human TR gene sequences. The TCRdist pipeline was used in a later analysis to assign CDR3 sequences and most-parsimonious VDJ recombination scenarios. In a later analysis, each TCR beta chain was defined by its CDR3 amino acid sequence together with its V-gene family, and reads without a unique V-gene family were excluded. As a way to deal with suspected cross-contamination and a sequencing artifact, a later analysis dropped over 550 nucleotide sequences that were highly shared and had low generation probability. A later analysis calculated a clonal expansion index for each public chain from normalized within-repertoire ranks of inferred template counts. Generation probabilities in a later analysis came from a VDJ recombination model fitted to out-of-frame rearrangements, and those results were checked against IGoR. In a later analysis, TCR-TCR, TCR-HLA and TCR-CMV co-occurrence was scored with hypergeometric tests, and a repertoire-size bias correction was applied to TCR pairs. In a later analysis, false discovery rates were estimated by permuting HLA or CMV assignments 20 times. A later analysis grouped co-occurring TCRs with DBSCAN, adding TCRdist sequence similarity when clustering within HLA-allele-positive subsets. Repertoires with fewer than 30,000 or more than 120,000 public chains were left out of co-occurrence clustering, as were a handful of repertoires with anomalous nucleotide sharing. In its TCRdb copy, this immuneACCESS table keeps in-frame sequences only and misses some clones. Where compared with another copy, unresolved V genes explain less than half of these, and the others have no known cause. The V and J calls and clone size are taken from that table; D and trimming were inferred from the DNA. This sample gives around 120,000 clones in total; 80% of them show up just once. Jointly, the top ten make up 3% to 4% of the sample.

Here is what the overall study found, with its caveats: In a later analysis, HLA-associated TCR beta chains showed more clonal expansion and lower generation probabilities than non-associated chains that were equally common. Specific HLA alleles were associated with 15,000 to 20,000 TCR beta sequences at a false discovery rate of 0.05 in a later analysis. A cluster of highly shared sequence variants was judged likely to be a technical artifact of the sequencing pipeline. The authors suggested that the approach could potentially be generalized to other disease states and immunological phenotypes. While some public TCRs were present in many individuals, most TCR sequences turned up only very rarely across donors. An association between a missense DCLRE1C variant and V-gene and J-gene trimming of TCR beta chains was found in a later genetic analysis and replicated in an independent cohort. According to a later genetic analysis, donors in an Asian-associated ancestry cluster had fewer N-insertions in productive TCRs than the approximately 630-donor mean. In this cohort, only TCR beta chains were sequenced, and detectable features were limited by the absence of alpha or paired-chain data. Because HLA typing was unavailable for some donors at each locus, only the typed subset was used in association tests. In both the original and validation cohorts, the classifier was reported to diagnose cytomegalovirus status with high specificity and sensitivity. CMV serostatus was the only immune exposure information available for the cohort. In the study, approximately 160 TCR beta chains were listed as associated with cytomegalovirus. Strong co-occurrence of HLA alleles, especially DR and DQ, made assigning TCR associations to individual alleles difficult. The 87-base-pair reads could not distinguish some IMGT-functional V segments, including TRBV6-2 and TRBV6-3, so those segments were excluded. A later analysis reported that several top co-occurrence clusters appeared linked to parvovirus B19, influenza, CMV and Epstein-Barr virus. A later analysis found that TCR association rates varied across HLA loci, with DRB1 alleles showing the most associated TCRs and HLA-C alleles the fewest. In an earlier analysis of approximately 600 of the donors, most TCR beta V segments were observed in productive rearrangements about 87% or about 30% of the time, broadly matching IMGT annotations. Correlated functional status among segregating V segments might reflect linkage disequilibrium, but an unknown experimental factor could not be ruled out. Seventeen rarely observed V segments, including chromosome 9 orphons, were excluded from the earlier analysis of just under 600 of the donors because counts were too low. Presence/absence analyses assumed roughly uniform sequencing depth across donors, an assumption that may not hold. A further reported finding was that TCR beta sequences accurately predicted the HLA-A and HLA-B alleles for most subjects in the first cohort. According to a later analysis, most CMV-associated TCR beta chains appeared to be HLA-restricted, and the HLA associations seemed to be driven largely by CMV exposure. In vitro tests confirmed that three of the cytomegalovirus-associated TCR beta chains recognize cytomegalovirus antigens.

The chain links TRBV5-4 with TRBJ2-1; TRBD2 is perhaps the D gene, given 6 matching bases. The sequence was collected from a woman aged 40 to 55 in good health and CMV-seronegative. The sequenced sample consisted of PBMCs. The DNA reads as follows: TGTGCCAGCAGCTGGGCCGGGAGCGGAAGGGATGAGCAGTTCTTC. Translated, it gives CASSWAGSGRDEQFF. Extended through the reference TRBV5-4 and TRBJ2-1 proteins, this CDR3 yields the full variable domain: ETGVTQSPTHLIKTRGQQVTLRCSSQSGHNTVSWYQQALGQGPQFIFQYYREEENGRGNFPPRFSGLQFPNYSSELNVNALELDDSALYLCASSWAGSGRDEQFFGPGTRLTVL.